A selection of T cell receptor beta chains follows, all from one sample in a study of blood T cell repertoires in COVID-19. Profiled with immunoSEQ multiplex PCR; TCRdb holds only in-frame clones, not every one. This sample carries over 120,000 clones, around 82% of them seen once, and the ten largest clones take 4%. The source material was peripheral blood. The receptors come from a woman aged 55-70 years with acute or convalescent COVID-19. Both conserved end residues are part of each CDR3. The order of the fields is J gene, clone size, V gene, D gene, CDR3 length, CDR3 protein, CDR3 DNA. D genes are given only for firm matches. Clone size is shown for a subset of rows, as once, few, many or a class of expanded clone.

TRBJ2-6 - TRBV5-1 - 17 CASSSEAGYSGANVLTF TGCGCCAGCAGCTCCGAAGCAGGTTACTCTGGGGCCAACGTCCTGACTTTC
TRBJ2-3 few TRBV28 TRBD1 14 CASSRDSLTDTQYF TGTGCCAGCAGCCGGGACAGCCTCACAGATACGCAGTATTTT
TRBJ1-5 - TRBV11-3 TRBD1 15 CASSLEGTGDQPQHF TGTGCCAGCAGCTTAGAAGGGACAGGCGATCAGCCCCAGCATTTT
TRBJ1-5 - TRBV18 - 15 CASSPGQLSNQPQHF TGTGCCAGCTCACCTGGGCAGCTGAGCAATCAGCCCCAGCATTTT
TRBJ2-3 - TRBV10-3 - 14 CAISESGGADTQYF TGTGCCATCAGTGAGTCAGGGGGAGCAGATACGCAGTATTTT
TRBJ1-5 - TRBV19 TRBD1 20 CASSRETGTGGGYSNQPQHF TGTGCCAGTAGTCGCGAGACCGGGACAGGGGGGGGATATAGCAATCAGCCCCAGCATTTT
TRBJ1-1 - TRBV13 TRBD1 14 CASSMQDRGSEAFF TGTGCCAGCAGCATGCAGGACAGGGGGTCCGAAGCTTTCTTT
TRBJ1-4 - TRBV7-2 TRBD1 16 CASSSGWTGTNEKLFF TGTGCCAGCAGCTCCGGGTGGACAGGAACTAATGAAAAACTGTTTTTT
TRBJ2-7 - TRBV3-1/TRBV3-2 TRBD2 16 CASSPGLAGGPYEQYF TGTGCCAGCAGCCCCGGACTAGCGGGAGGGCCCTACGAGCAGTACTTC
TRBJ2-3 once TRBV19 TRBD2 16 CASSTPRAGGTDTQYF TGTGCCAGTAGTACCCCCCGAGCGGGGGGCACAGATACGCAGTATTTT
TRBJ2-2 - TRBV9 TRBD2 16 CASSHPGGGDTGELFF TGTGCCAGCAGCCACCCGGGGGGAGGTGATACCGGGGAGCTGTTTTTT
TRBJ1-5 - TRBV9 - 13 CASSVEENQPQHF TGTGCCAGCAGCGTAGAAGAGAATCAGCCCCAGCATTTT
TRBJ2-3 - TRBV19 TRBD2 18 CASSLTAGLAGGPDTQYF TGTGCCAGTAGCCTCACAGCGGGACTAGCGGGAGGGCCAGATACGCAGTATTTT
TRBJ1-4 - TRBV30 - 16 CAWSMAGLGINEKLFF TGTGCCTGGAGTATGGCAGGGCTTGGCATTAATGAAAAACTGTTTTTT
TRBJ2-1 few TRBV28 - 19 CASTRRSPGRTRSSNEQFF TGTGCCAGCACCAGGAGATCCCCCGGGAGAACACGGTCTAGCAATGAGCAGTTCTTC
TRBJ2-1 once TRBV7-3 TRBD2 17 CASSPAPASGSYNEQFF TGTGCCAGCAGCCCGGCCCCAGCTAGCGGATCCTACAATGAGCAGTTCTTC
TRBJ1-6 few TRBV7-2 - 16 CASSWGTGTSGSPLHF TGTGCCAGCAGCTGGGGAACCGGGACATCAGGTTCACCCCTCCACTTT
TRBJ2-7 few TRBV11-3 TRBD1 17 CASTFGTGGTYTYEQYF TGTGCCAGCACGTTTGGGACAGGGGGCACGTACACCTACGAGCAGTACTTC
TRBJ2-7 - TRBV5-6 - 12 CASSEVSYEQYF TGTGCCAGCAGTGAGGTCTCCTACGAGCAGTACTTC
TRBJ1-4 once TRBV19 TRBD1 14 CASSGTGGFEKLFF TGTGCCAGTAGTGGGACAGGGGGCTTTGAAAAACTGTTTTTT
TRBJ2-7 - TRBV11-3 - 13 CASSLYSTYEQYF TGTGCCAGCAGCTTGTACAGTACTTACGAGCAGTACTTC
TRBJ1-5 - TRBV28 - 14 CASSERADNQPQHF TGTGCCAGCAGCGAGAGGGCCGACAATCAGCCCCAGCATTTT
TRBJ1-1 many TRBV2 - 12 CASLVRRSEAFF TGTGCCAGCCTAGTGAGGAGGTCCGAAGCTTTCTTT
TRBJ2-5 - TRBV1 - 17 CTSSHPQPGLQRETQYF TGCACCAGCAGCCACCCGCAACCGGGACTACAGCGCGAGACCCAGTACTTC
TRBJ2-3 - TRBV2 TRBD1 15 CASSVDRVFTDTQYF TGTGCCAGCAGTGTGGACAGGGTTTTTACAGATACGCAGTATTTT
TRBJ2-5 - TRBV6-2/TRBV6-3 - 15 CASSGRTGNQETQYF TGTGCCAGCAGTGGGCGAACAGGAAACCAAGAGACCCAGTACTTC
TRBJ2-7 - TRBV7-2 - 14 CASSRSPYDYEQYF TGTGCCAGCAGCCGTAGCCCCTACGATTACGAGCAGTACTTC
TRBJ2-7 - TRBV5-5 TRBD2 14 CASSAGLATYEQYF TGTGCCAGCAGTGCCGGACTAGCAACCTACGAGCAGTACTTC
TRBJ2-7 - TRBV19 TRBD1 14 CASSSFGTGGEQYF TGTGCCAGTAGTAGCTTTGGGACAGGCGGCGAGCAGTACTTC
TRBJ1-3 - TRBV2 - 14 CASIRLVSGNTIYF TGTGCCAGCATTCGGTTGGTTTCTGGAAACACCATATATTTT
TRBJ1-2 - TRBV20-1 TRBD1 14 CSASRGTAAYGYTF TGCAGTGCTAGTAGGGGGACAGCGGCCTATGGCTACACCTTC
TRBJ1-1 - TRBV12-5 TRBD1 15 CASGRGTGDVTEAFF TGTGCTAGTGGGAGGGGGACAGGGGACGTAACTGAAGCTTTCTTT
TRBJ2-2 - TRBV5-6 TRBD2 15 CASRRGTSGIGELFF TGTGCCAGCAGGCGCGGGACTAGCGGGATTGGGGAGCTGTTTTTT
TRBJ1-2 - TRBV6-5 TRBD1 15 CASSTDRGRGYGYTF TGTGCCAGCAGTACCGACAGGGGGAGAGGGTATGGCTACACCTTC
TRBJ1-2 - TRBV4-3 TRBD1 18 CASSQDPPGQGFHYGYTF TGCGCCAGCAGCCAAGACCCGCCGGGACAGGGGTTTCACTATGGCTACACCTTC
TRBJ1-2 - TRBV27 TRBD1 14 CASSPGQEGYGYTF TGTGCCAGCAGCCCAGGACAGGAGGGCTATGGCTACACCTTC
TRBJ2-7 - TRBV20-1 - 16 CSASYRIEARIHEQYF TGCAGTGCTAGTTATCGTATAGAAGCTAGAATTCACGAGCAGTACTTC
TRBJ2-7 once TRBV28 TRBD1 15 CASSPPGGIKDEQYF TGTGCCAGCAGTCCCCCAGGGGGAATTAAAGACGAGCAGTACTTC
TRBJ1-5 - TRBV12-3/TRBV12-4 - 13 CASRLNSNQPQHF TGTGCCAGCAGACTTAATAGCAATCAGCCCCAGCATTTT
TRBJ2-3 - TRBV29-1 - 17 CSVVGAADLGSTDTQYF TGCAGCGTTGTAGGAGCAGCAGACCTCGGGAGCACAGATACGCAGTATTTT
TRBJ1-5 - TRBV6-5 - 14 CASSPTGRDQPQHF TGTGCCAGCAGTCCTACAGGGAGGGATCAGCCCCAGCATTTT
TRBJ2-1 - TRBV7-3 TRBD2 16 CASSLSSGGSYNEQFF TGTGCCAGCAGCTTAAGTAGCGGGGGGTCCTACAATGAGCAGTTCTTC
TRBJ1-1 - TRBV27 TRBD1 13 CASSKRQGSQAFF TGTGCCAGCAGTAAAAGACAGGGTAGCCAAGCTTTCTTT
TRBJ1-6 - TRBV28 TRBD1 15 CASSLGQGGNSPLHF TGTGCCAGCAGTTTAGGACAGGGGGGTAATTCACCCCTCCACTTT
TRBJ2-2 - TRBV18 - 14 CASSPTGTTGELFF TGTGCCAGCTCACCCACAGGGACCACCGGGGAGCTGTTTTTT
TRBJ2-1 - TRBV4-3 TRBD2 16 CASSHETSDSYNEQFF TGCGCCAGCAGCCACGAAACTAGCGACTCCTACAATGAGCAGTTCTTC
TRBJ2-2 few TRBV19 - 15 CASSLGRGYTGELFF TGTGCCAGTAGCTTGGGGAGAGGATATACCGGGGAGCTGTTTTTT
TRBJ2-1 - TRBV5-4 - 18 CASSLWGAGKSSYNEQFF TGTGCCAGCAGCTTGTGGGGTGCGGGAAAAAGCTCCTACAATGAGCAGTTCTTC
TRBJ2-1 few TRBV30 - 14 CAWSVRGSYNEQFF TGTGCCTGGAGTGTCAGGGGATCCTACAATGAGCAGTTCTTC
TRBJ1-1 - TRBV6-2/TRBV6-3 - 17 CASSRPPSFGLNTEAFF TGTGCCAGCAGTCGCCCCCCCTCGTTTGGCTTGAACACTGAAGCTTTCTTT
TRBJ1-5 - TRBV30 - 14 CAWNLGGINQPQHF TGTGCCTGGAATTTAGGCGGAATTAATCAGCCCCAGCATTTT
TRBJ2-7 many TRBV2 TRBD2 15 CASRASGRASSEQYF TGTGCCAGCAGGGCGAGCGGGAGGGCCTCATCCGAGCAGTACTTC
TRBJ1-1 few TRBV7-8 TRBD1 16 CASSLRDRGSNTEAFF TGTGCCAGCAGCTTGAGGGACAGGGGTTCGAACACTGAAGCTTTCTTT
TRBJ1-2 - TRBV7-9 - 15 CASSKLTGREGGYTF TGTGCCAGCAGCAAATTGACAGGCCGTGAAGGTGGCTACACCTTC
TRBJ2-1 - TRBV2 TRBD2 17 CASSVLAGEVTPSERFF TGTGCCAGCAGTGTACTAGCGGGAGAAGTAACTCCCTCGGAGCGTTTCTTC
TRBJ2-3 - TRBV23-1 - 16 CASSHPSTGPTDTQYF TGCGCCAGCAGTCACCCAAGCACAGGGCCGACAGATACGCAGTATTTT
TRBJ1-2 - TRBV7-9 - 13 CASSSFSLQGPTF TGTGCCAGCAGCTCCTTTTCCTTACAGGGTCCCACCTTC
TRBJ1-1 - TRBV5-5 TRBD1 15 CASSATGTGYFEAFF TGTGCCAGCAGCGCAACCGGGACAGGGTACTTTGAAGCTTTCTTT
TRBJ2-7 - TRBV11-3 TRBD1 14 CASRSRTGPYEQYF TGTGCCAGCAGATCCCGGACAGGGCCCTACGAGCAGTACTTC